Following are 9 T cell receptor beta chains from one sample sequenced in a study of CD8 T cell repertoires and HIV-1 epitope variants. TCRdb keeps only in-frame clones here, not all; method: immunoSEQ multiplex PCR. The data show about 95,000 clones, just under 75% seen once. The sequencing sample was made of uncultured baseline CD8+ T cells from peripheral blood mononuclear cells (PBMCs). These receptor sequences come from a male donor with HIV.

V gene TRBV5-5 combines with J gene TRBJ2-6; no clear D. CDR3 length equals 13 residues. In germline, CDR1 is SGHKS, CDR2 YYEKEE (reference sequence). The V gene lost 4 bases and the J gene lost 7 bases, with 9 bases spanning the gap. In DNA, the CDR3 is TGTGCCAGCAGCCACGCTTTCGCCAACGTCCTGACTTTC. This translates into CASSHAFANVLTF.

The CDR3 is CASSPVTGTEAFF. The CDR3 nucleotides are TGTGCCAGCAGTCCGGTTACAGGGACTGAAGCTTTCTTT. The V gene is TRBV27, the J gene TRBJ1-1; D may be TRBD1 (6 bases). This CDR3 spans 13 amino acids. Trimming removed 5 bases from V and 5 bases from J, with 12 bases in between. The germline V gene encodes CDR1 MNHEY and CDR2 SMNVEV (reference sequence).

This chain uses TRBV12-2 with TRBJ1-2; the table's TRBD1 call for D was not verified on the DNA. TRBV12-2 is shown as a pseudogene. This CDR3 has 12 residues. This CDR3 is CATRRQGRGYTF. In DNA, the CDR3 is TGTGCAACCCGGCGGCAGGGTAGGGGCTACACCTTC.

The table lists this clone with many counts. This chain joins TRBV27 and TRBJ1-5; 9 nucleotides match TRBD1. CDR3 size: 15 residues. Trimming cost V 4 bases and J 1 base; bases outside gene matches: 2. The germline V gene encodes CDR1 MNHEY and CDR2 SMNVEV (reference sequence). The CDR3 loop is CASSSGTGSNQPQHF. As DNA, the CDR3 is TGTGCCAGCAGTTCCGGGACAGGGAGCAATCAGCCCCAGCATTTT.

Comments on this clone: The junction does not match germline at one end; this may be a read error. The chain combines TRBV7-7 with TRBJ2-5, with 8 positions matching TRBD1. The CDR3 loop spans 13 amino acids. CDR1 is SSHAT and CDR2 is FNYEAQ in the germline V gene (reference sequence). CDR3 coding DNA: TGTGCTAGCAGCCCGGGACAGGCGGAGACCCAGTACTTC. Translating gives CASSPGQAETQYF.

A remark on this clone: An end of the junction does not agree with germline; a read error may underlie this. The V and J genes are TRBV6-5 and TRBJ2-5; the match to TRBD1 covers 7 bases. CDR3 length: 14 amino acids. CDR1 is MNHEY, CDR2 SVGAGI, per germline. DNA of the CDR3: TGTGCCAGCAAGAGACAGGGTGGGCCTGAGACCCGGTACTTC. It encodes CASKRQGGPETRYF.

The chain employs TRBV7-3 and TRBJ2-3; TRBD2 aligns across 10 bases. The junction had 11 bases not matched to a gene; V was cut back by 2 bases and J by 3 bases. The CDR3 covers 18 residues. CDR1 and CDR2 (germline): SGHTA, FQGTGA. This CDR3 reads CASSLLPQRGGRTDTQYF. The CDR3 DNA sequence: TGTGCCAGCAGCTTACTACCCCAGCGGGGGGGCCGAACAGATACGCAGTATTTT.

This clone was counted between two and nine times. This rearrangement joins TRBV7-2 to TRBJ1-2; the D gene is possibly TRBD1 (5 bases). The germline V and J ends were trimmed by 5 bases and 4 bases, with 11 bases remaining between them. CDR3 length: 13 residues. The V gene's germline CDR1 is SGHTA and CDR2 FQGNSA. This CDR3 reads CASSQRGSYGYTF. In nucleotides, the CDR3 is TGTGCCAGCAGCCAAAGGGGCAGCTATGGCTACACCTTC.

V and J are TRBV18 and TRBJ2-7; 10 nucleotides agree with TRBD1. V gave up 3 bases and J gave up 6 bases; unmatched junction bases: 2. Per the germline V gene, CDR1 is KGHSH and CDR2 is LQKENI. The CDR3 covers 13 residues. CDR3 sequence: CASSPTGGAEQYF. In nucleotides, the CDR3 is TGTGCCAGCTCACCGACAGGGGGCGCCGAGCAGTACTTC.